The 14 T cell receptor beta chains in this list originate from one sample, sequenced in a study of T-cell memory formation after mild COVID-19. TCRdb re-called the 5' RACE reads with MiXCR, one entry per CDR3 protein. This sample has a few hundred thousand distinct CDR3 sequences, with 15% to 20% found just once. Sequenced material: PBMCs or a T cell subset sorted from them (not recorded which). Every receptor here comes from a young man who had mild COVID-19 (a few samples of this study predate the infection). Cell type and time point are not known.

The DNA of the CDR3 is TGTGCCAGTGGTCCCGGGACGGGAAGCTACGAGCAGTACTTC. Translation: CASGPGTGSYEQYF. V is TRBV19 and J is TRBJ2-7; D may correspond to TRBD1 or TRBD2 (5 bases each). The CDR3 has 14 residues. The germline gives CDR1 LNHDA, CDR2 SQIVND (reference sequence). V was shortened by 8 bases and J by 3 bases, with 17 bases between the two germline ends.

The V call is TRBV6-1, the J call TRBJ2-7; tentatively, D is TRBD1 or TRBD2 (5 bases each). The V gene lost 7 bases and the J gene lost 1 base, with 14 bases spanning the gap. The CDR3 is 14 amino acids. Germline loops: CDR1 MNHNS, CDR2 SASEGT. The CDR3 is CASTLRDGSYEQYF. CDR3 bases: TGTGCCAGCACCCTCCGGGACGGTTCCTACGAGCAGTACTTC.

This clonotype was counted a few times. The chain joins TRBV10-3 to TRBJ2-7; 11 nucleotides line up with TRBD1. J lost 2 bases, V lost 6 bases, and 6 bases had no gene match. This CDR3 region has 15 residues. Per the germline V gene, CDR1 is ENHRY and CDR2 is SYGVKD. CDR3 sequence (DNA): TGTGCCATCAGCGCCGGGACAGGGGGTCCCTACGAGCAGTACGTC. Protein product: CAISAGTGGPYEQYV.

This clonotype has a handful of counts. The chain couples TRBV4-3 to TRBJ2-3; D is perhaps TRBD1 or TRBD2 (6 bases each). Trimming removed 1 base at V and 2 bases at J, with 16 bases between. Looked up from germline, CDR1 is LGHNA and CDR2 is YSLEER. The CDR3 consists of 17 residues. CDR3 amino acids: CASSQAPGASATDTQYF. CDR3 nucleotide sequence: TGCGCCAGCAGCCAAGCCCCAGGGGCTAGCGCCACAGATACGCAGTATTTT.

The chain is built from TRBV6-2 or TRBV6-3 and TRBJ2-1; D may be TRBD2 (7 bases). The CDR3 length is 15 residues. Germline V gene data show CDR1 as MNHEY and CDR2 as SVGEGT. Trimming removed 8 bases from V and 6 bases from J, with 20 bases in between. CDR3 loop: CASHGGCGGGNEQFF. CDR3 bases: TGTGCCAGCCACGGAGGGTGCGGGGGCGGCAATGAGCAGTTCTTC.

This clonotype was observed a few times. The chain carries TRBV29-1 and TRBJ2-3; D is perhaps TRBD2 (6 bases). This CDR3 spans 19 amino acids. Between the trimmed V and J ends, which lost 3 bases and 4 bases, there was a span of 29 bases. Germline CDR1 reads SQVTM; CDR2 reads ANQGSEA. This chain's CDR3 is CSVEIWSEVSGVAADTQYF. The CDR3 coding sequence is TGCAGCGTTGAGATTTGGTCGGAGGTTAGCGGAGTTGCGGCAGATACGCAGTATTTT.

Concerning this clonotype: A junction end diverges from the germline sequence, so it may reflect a read error. This rearrangement joins TRBV7-2 to TRBJ2-2; 14 bases match TRBD2. Germline values: CDR1 SGHTA, CDR2 FQGNSA. The CDR3 is made up of 19 amino acids. CDR3 amino acids: CASSFLGLAGVKNPGELFF. In DNA, the CDR3 is TGTGCCAGCAGCTTCCTGGGACTAGCGGGGGTGAAGAACCCCGGGGAGCTGTTTTTT.

The chain couples TRBV7-2 to TRBJ1-4, with D tentatively TRBD1 (6 bases). CDR1 and CDR2 from the germline V gene are SGHTA and FQGNSA. CDR3 length: 15 residues. Trimming pared 5 bases from V and 8 bases from J, leaving 18 bases between. The CDR3 DNA sequence: TGTGCCAGCAGCCCGCTTCAGGGGCCGAGGGAAAAACTGTTTTTT. It translates to CASSPLQGPREKLFF.

This clonotype was seen at least ten times. V gene TRBV7-9 combines with J gene TRBJ2-2; D not resolved. The germline V gene has CDR1 SEHNR and CDR2 FQNEAQ (reference sequence). CDR3 length: 14 amino acids. V dropped 5 bases and J dropped 6 bases, with 13 bases sitting between them. The CDR3, as DNA: TGTGCCAGCAGCCCAGTAACCAAGTCCGGGGAGCTGTTTTTT. Its translation is CASSPVTKSGELFF.

The chain joins TRBV12-3 or TRBV12-4 to TRBJ2-2; a possible D gene is TRBD1 (5 bases). V dropped 3 bases and J dropped 7 bases, with 12 bases sitting between them. This CDR3 contains 14 residues. CDR3 sequence: CASSLQGVGGELFF. CDR3 bases: TGTGCCAGCAGTTTGCAGGGCGTTGGCGGGGAGCTGTTTTTT.

This clonotype was observed a handful of times. The chain joins TRBV27 to TRBJ2-5; D unclear. Trimming removed 0 bases at V and 2 bases at J, with 4 bases between. The CDR3 sequence is 13 residues long. CDR1 MNHEY and CDR2 SMNVEV come from the germline V gene (reference sequence). As DNA, the CDR3 is TGTGCCAGCAGTTTATCACGGCAAGAGACCCAGTACTTC. It yields the protein CASSLSRQETQYF.

This clonotype has just a few counts. V and J are TRBV7-9 and TRBJ1-1, with D possibly TRBD1 on 5 matching bases. Germline V gives CDR1 SEHNR, CDR2 FQNEAQ (reference sequence). The CDR3 covers 15 residues. V was trimmed by 4 bases and J by 4 bases, leaving 16 bases between them. CDR3 sequence: CASSWGVHPTTEAFF. CDR3 DNA: TGTGCCAGCAGCTGGGGGGTCCACCCGACCACTGAAGCTTTCTTT. The whole variable domain, remainder taken from reference TRBV7-9 and TRBJ1-1, is DTGVSQNPRHKITKRGQNVTFRCDPISEHNRLYWYRQTLGQGPEFLTYFQNEAQLEKSRLLSDRFSAERPKGSFSTLEIQRTEQGDSAMYLCASSWGVHPTTEAFFGQGTRLTVV.

This clonotype was seen a few times. This sequence joins TRBV7-9 and TRBJ1-2; D perhaps matches TRBD1 (5 bases). Germline V gene data show CDR1 as SEHNR and CDR2 as FQNEAQ (reference sequence). This CDR3 region has 15 residues. V lost 0 bases, J lost 7 bases, and 15 bases lay in between. The CDR3 protein is CASSLADSHLFGYTF. In DNA form, the CDR3 reads TGTGCCAGCAGCTTAGCAGACAGTCACCTTTTTGGCTACACCTTC.

The J gene is TRBJ2-7, the V gene TRBV5-1; 8 nucleotides line up with TRBD1. Germline loops: CDR1 SGHRS, CDR2 YFSETQ. The CDR3 sequence is 13 residues long. V was clipped by 3 bases and J by 7 bases; unmatched bases: 6. CDR3 protein: CASSYQGAGEQYV. CDR3 coding DNA: TGCGCCAGCAGCTACCAGGGGGCTGGGGAGCAGTACGTC.